The 8 T cell receptor beta chains reported below all come from one sample, sequenced in a study of blood T cell repertoires in COVID-19. Assay used: immunoSEQ multiplex PCR; TCRdb lists only in-frame clones, some missing. Of about 50,000 clones detected, 75% to 80% appear once; the ten largest clones hold 40% to 45%. Material: peripheral blood. These receptors originate from a man between 70 and 80 years old with active or convalescent COVID-19.

The V call is TRBV21-1, the J call TRBJ1-2; whether TRBD1, the table's D call, matches the DNA was not checked. TRBV21-1 has pseudogene status. The CDR3 is 19 amino acids. CDR3 in amino acids: CASSPPGTGGSSLGDGYTF. In nucleotides, the CDR3 is TGTGCCAGCAGCCCCCCCGGGACAGGGGGCTCGAGTTTGGGTGATGGCTACACCTTC.

V gene TRBV24-1 combines with J gene TRBJ2-3; 8 bases are a match to TRBD1. The CDR3 spans 16 residues. Germline CDR1 reads KGHDR; CDR2 reads SFDVKD. Trimming removed 4 bases from V and 0 bases from J; junction bases left unmatched: 5. The CDR3 spells CATSDRRQGSTDTQYF. The CDR3 region has the DNA TGTGCCACCAGTGACCGCCGACAGGGGAGCACAGATACGCAGTATTTT.

CDR3 residues: CASSSLASGVTYEQYF. Here the CDR3 DNA reads TGTGCCAGCAGTTCGTTGGCTAGCGGGGTGACCTACGAGCAGTACTTC. The rearrangement links TRBV6-2 or TRBV6-3 to TRBJ2-7; 9 positions agree with TRBD2. J lost 2 bases, V lost 4 bases, and 9 bases had no gene match. The CDR3 contains 16 residues. The germline gives CDR1 MNHEY, CDR2 SVGEGT.

On this clone itself: An end of the junction does not agree with germline; a read error may underlie this. The chain has TRBV7-7 and TRBJ2-7; 8 bases match TRBD2. The CDR3 spans 15 residues. Looked up from germline, CDR1 is SSHAT and CDR2 is FNYEAQ (reference sequence). CDR3 residues: CASSVGLGSSYEQYF. CDR3 sequence (DNA): TGTGCTAGCAGCGTGGGACTAGGAAGCTCCTACGAGCAGTACTTC. Based on the CDR3 plus reference TRBV7-7 and TRBJ2-7, the full variable domain is GAGVSQSPRYKVTKRGQDVTLRCDPISSHATLYWYQQALGQGPEFLTYFNYEAQPDKSGLPSDRFSAERPEGSISTLTIQRTEQRDSAMYRCASSVGLGSSYEQYFGPGTRLTVT.

The V call is TRBV27, the J call TRBJ2-5; possible D gene TRBD1, 7 bases. Trimming removed 5 bases from V and 8 bases from J, with 18 bases in between. The germline V gene encodes CDR1 MNHEY and CDR2 SMNVEV (reference sequence). The CDR3 extends over 14 amino acids. CDR3 in amino acids: CASSPRGEKRTQYF. The CDR3 DNA is TGTGCCAGCAGTCCCAGGGGGGAGAAGAGAACCCAGTACTTC.

This chain uses TRBV11-2 with TRBJ2-5; 8 nucleotides agree with TRBD2. This CDR3 region has 14 residues. V shed 5 bases and J 4 bases; nucleotides not matched to a gene: 6. Germline assignment: CDR1 SGHAT and CDR2 FQNNGV. The CDR3 DNA is TGTGCCAGCAGCATCGGGGGGGCCGGAGAGACCCAGTACTTC. Its protein is CASSIGGAGETQYF.

The chain employs TRBV29-1 and TRBJ1-5; 9 bases agree with TRBD1. Unmatched junction bases numbered 6, after V lost 5 bases and J lost 1 base. There are 15 residues in the CDR3. Germline values: CDR1 SQVTM, CDR2 ANQGSEA. The CDR3 DNA reads as TGCAGCGTTTTACTACAGGGGGCCAGCAATCAGCCCCAGCATTTT. It is translated as CSVLLQGASNQPQHF.

This chain connects TRBV29-1 to TRBJ1-1; D unclear. The V gene lost 7 bases and the J gene lost 1 base, with 10 bases spanning the gap. The CDR3 loop spans 12 amino acids. Germline V gene lookup returns CDR1 SQVTM and CDR2 ANQGSEA. CDR3 region: CSAQTGNTEAFF. The CDR3 nucleotides are TGCAGCGCCCAAACCGGGAACACTGAAGCTTTCTTT.